Listed below are T cell receptor beta chains from one sample, sequenced in a study of vaccination effects on CD4 cells after COVID-19. The antigens of these receptors remain unknown. Sequencing was performed with immunoSEQ multiplex PCR; in TCRdb, only in-frame clones are kept and a portion is missing. Of around 45,000 clones in the sample, 70% to 80% were seen once. The source was CD4+ T cells from PBMCs cultured without peptide, collected before COVID-19 vaccination. These receptors originate from a human donor who had a prior SARS-CoV-2 infection. The CDR3 runs from the conserved cysteine through the conserved F or W. A D gene is named only where the DNA matches it firmly. Rows give clone size only sometimes, using once, few, many, or a class for an expanded clone.

clone_size	v_call	j_call	d_call	cdr3_aa	cdr3_nt
NA	TRBV5-8	TRBJ1-4	TRBD1	CASSLTGPGGKLFF	TGTGCCAGCAGCCTGACAGGGCCCGGAGGAAAACTGTTTTTT
NA	TRBV11-2	TRBJ2-5	NA	CASSFESLETQYF	TGTGCCAGCAGCTTTGAGTCTCTGGAGACCCAGTACTTC
NA	TRBV11-3	TRBJ2-2	NA	CASSLRGGTGELFF	TGTGCCAGCAGCTTAAGGGGTGGCACCGGGGAGCTGTTTTTT
NA	TRBV13	TRBJ2-2	NA	CASSLGGGTENTGELFF	TGTGCCAGCAGCTTAGGCGGGGGGACAGAGAACACCGGGGAGCTGTTTTTT
NA	TRBV2	TRBJ1-2	TRBD1	CASSIETGGNGYTF	TGTGCCAGCAGTATTGAGACAGGGGGTAATGGCTACACCTTC
few	TRBV3-1/TRBV3-2	TRBJ2-2	NA	CASSQVSSSAGELFF	TGTGCCAGCAGCCAAGTCAGTAGTTCGGCCGGGGAGCTGTTTTTT
few	TRBV5-4	TRBJ2-3	TRBD2	CASSPTSGPSTDTQYF	TGTGCCAGCAGCCCGACTAGCGGCCCTAGCACAGATACGCAGTATTTT
NA	TRBV5-4	TRBJ2-2	NA	CASSLEASGGELFF	TGTGCCAGCAGCTTGGAGGCCTCCGGCGGGGAGCTGTTTTTT
NA	TRBV6-5	TRBJ1-1	NA	CASSTHGAFF	TGTGCCAGTTCGACCCACGGGGCTTTCTTT
NA	TRBV6-1	TRBJ2-5	NA	CASSERADGTQYF	TGTGCCAGCAGTGAGAGGGCCGATGGGACCCAGTACTTC
NA	TRBV6-5	TRBJ1-4	NA	CASSTGIANEKLFF	TGTGCCAGCAGTACCGGAATCGCTAATGAAAAACTGTTTTTT
NA	TRBV10-3	TRBJ1-4	NA	CAISESSGNEKLFF	TGTGCCATCAGTGAGTCAAGTGGGAATGAAAAACTGTTTTTT
NA	TRBV4-2	TRBJ2-7	TRBD1	CASSHRDSERGANYEQYF	TGTGCCAGCAGCCACCGGGACAGTGAACGAGGGGCCAACTACGAGCAGTACTTC
NA	TRBV28	TRBJ1-4	TRBD1	CASSGTGQDGTNEKLFF	TGTGCCAGCAGTGGGACCGGACAGGACGGGACTAATGAAAAACTGTTTTTT